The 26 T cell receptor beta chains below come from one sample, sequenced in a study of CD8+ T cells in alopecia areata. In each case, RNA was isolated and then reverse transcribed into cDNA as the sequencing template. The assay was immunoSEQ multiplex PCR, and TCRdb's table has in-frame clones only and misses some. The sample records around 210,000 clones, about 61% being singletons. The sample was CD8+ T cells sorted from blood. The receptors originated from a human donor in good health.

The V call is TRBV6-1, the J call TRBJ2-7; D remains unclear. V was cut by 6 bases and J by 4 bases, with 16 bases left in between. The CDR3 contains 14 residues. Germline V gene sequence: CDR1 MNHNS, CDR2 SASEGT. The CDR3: CASSPGLSPYEQYF. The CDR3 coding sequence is TGTGCCAGCAGCCCGGGTTTAAGCCCTTACGAGCAGTACTTC.

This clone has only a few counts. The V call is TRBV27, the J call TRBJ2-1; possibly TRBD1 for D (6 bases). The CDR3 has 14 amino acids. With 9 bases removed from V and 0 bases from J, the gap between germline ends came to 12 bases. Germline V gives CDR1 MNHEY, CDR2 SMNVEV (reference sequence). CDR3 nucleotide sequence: TGTGCCAGTAATACAGGGAGCTCCTACAATGAGCAGTTCTTC. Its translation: CASNTGSSYNEQFF.

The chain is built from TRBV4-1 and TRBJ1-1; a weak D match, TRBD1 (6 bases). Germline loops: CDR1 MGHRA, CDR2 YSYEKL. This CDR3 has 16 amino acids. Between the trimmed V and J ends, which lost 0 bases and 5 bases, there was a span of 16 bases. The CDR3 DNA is TGCGCCAGCAGCCAAGATTACGGCCAAAGGGGGACTGAAGCTTTCTTT. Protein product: CASSQDYGQRGTEAFF.

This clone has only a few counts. CDR3 sequence reads: CASSYGGGPSFGEQFF. The CDR3 DNA reads TGTGCCAGCAGTTATGGCGGGGGGCCCAGTTTTGGTGAGCAGTTCTTC. The chain joins TRBV28 to TRBJ2-1, with 8 bases fitting TRBD2. The CDR3 runs 16 residues. Unmatched junction bases numbered 14, after V lost 4 bases and J lost 9 bases. Per germline, CDR1 MDHEN and CDR2 SYDVKM.

The CDR3, as DNA: TGTGCCAGCAGCCAAGTGGGAGATGACACTGAAGCTTTCTTT. Protein sequence: CASSQVGDDTEAFF. The chain combines TRBV4-2 with TRBJ1-1, with unresolved D. The CDR3 is 14 residues long. Germline assignment: CDR1 LGHNA and CDR2 YNFKEQ. The V gene lost 1 base and the J gene lost 3 bases, with 9 bases spanning the gap.

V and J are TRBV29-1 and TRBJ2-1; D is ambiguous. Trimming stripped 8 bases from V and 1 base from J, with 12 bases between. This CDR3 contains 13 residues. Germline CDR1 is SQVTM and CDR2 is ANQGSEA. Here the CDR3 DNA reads TGCAGCCTCGTTGACGGGTCCTACAATGAGCAGTTCTTC. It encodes CSLVDGSYNEQFF.

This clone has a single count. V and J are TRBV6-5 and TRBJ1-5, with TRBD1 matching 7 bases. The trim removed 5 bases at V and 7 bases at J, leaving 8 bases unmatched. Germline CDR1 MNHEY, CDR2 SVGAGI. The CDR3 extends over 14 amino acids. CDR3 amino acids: CASSATGPRQPQHF. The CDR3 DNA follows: TGTGCCAGCAGTGCGACAGGGCCGAGGCAGCCCCAGCATTTT.

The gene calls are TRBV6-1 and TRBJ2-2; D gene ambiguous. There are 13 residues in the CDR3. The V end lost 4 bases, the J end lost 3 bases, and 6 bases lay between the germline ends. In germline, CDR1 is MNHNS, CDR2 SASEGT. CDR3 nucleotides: TGTGCCAGCAGTGTGGCGGACACCGGGGAGCTGTTTTTT. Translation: CASSVADTGELFF.

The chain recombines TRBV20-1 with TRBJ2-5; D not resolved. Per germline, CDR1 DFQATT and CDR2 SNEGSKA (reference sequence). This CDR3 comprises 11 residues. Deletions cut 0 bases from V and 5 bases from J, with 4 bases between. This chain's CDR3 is CSAREVETQYF. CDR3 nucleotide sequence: TGCAGTGCTAGAGAGGTTGAGACCCAGTACTTC.

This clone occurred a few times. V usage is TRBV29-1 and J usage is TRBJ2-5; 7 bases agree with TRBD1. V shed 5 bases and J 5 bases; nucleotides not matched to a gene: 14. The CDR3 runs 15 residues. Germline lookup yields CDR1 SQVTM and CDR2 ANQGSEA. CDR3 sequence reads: CSVSTDRDQGETQYF. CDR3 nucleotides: TGCAGCGTTTCTACCGACAGGGATCAAGGCGAGACCCAGTACTTC.

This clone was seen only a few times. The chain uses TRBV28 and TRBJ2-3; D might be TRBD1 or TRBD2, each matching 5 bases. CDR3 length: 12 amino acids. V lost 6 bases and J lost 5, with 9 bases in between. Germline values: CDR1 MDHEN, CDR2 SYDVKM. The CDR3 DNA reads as TGTGCCAGCAGCCCGGGACGAGATACGCAGTATTTT. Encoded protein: CASSPGRDTQYF.

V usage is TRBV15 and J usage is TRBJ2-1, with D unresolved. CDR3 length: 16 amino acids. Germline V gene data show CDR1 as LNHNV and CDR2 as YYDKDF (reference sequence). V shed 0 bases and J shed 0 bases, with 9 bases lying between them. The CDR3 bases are TGTGCCACCAGCAGAGATGCGGTGAGCTCCTACAATGAGCAGTTCTTC. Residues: CATSRDAVSSYNEQFF.

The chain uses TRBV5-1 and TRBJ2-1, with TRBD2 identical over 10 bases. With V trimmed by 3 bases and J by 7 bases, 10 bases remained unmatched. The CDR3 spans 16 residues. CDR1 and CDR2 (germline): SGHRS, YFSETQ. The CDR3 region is CASSSLSGGPQNEQFF. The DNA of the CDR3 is TGCGCCAGCAGCTCGCTTAGCGGGGGGCCCCAAAATGAGCAGTTCTTC. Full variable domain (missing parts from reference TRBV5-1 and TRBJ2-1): KAGVTQTPRYLIKTRGQQVTLSCSPISGHRSVSWYQQTPGQGLQFLFEYFSETQRNKGNFPGRFSGRQFSNSRSEMNVSTLELGDSALYLCASSSLSGGPQNEQFFGPGTRLTVL.

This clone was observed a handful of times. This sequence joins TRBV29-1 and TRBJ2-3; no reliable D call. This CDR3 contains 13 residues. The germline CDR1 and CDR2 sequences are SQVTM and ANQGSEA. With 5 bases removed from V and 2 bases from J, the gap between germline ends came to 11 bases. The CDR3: CSVWSPYTDTQYF. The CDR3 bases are TGCAGCGTTTGGAGTCCTTACACAGATACGCAGTATTTT.

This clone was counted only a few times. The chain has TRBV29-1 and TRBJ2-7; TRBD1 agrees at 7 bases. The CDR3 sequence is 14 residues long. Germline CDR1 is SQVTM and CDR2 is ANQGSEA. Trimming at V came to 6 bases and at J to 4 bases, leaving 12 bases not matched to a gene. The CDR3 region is CSVVEGAVSYEQYF. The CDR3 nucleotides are TGCAGCGTCGTCGAGGGGGCCGTCTCGTACGAGCAGTACTTC.

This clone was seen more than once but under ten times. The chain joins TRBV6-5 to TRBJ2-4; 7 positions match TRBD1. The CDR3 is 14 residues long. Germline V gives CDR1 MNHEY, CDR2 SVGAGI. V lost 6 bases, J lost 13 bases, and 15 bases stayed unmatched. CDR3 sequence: CASRPRGPPGQQYF. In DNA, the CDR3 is TGTGCCAGCAGACCACGAGGCCCCCCGGGACAGCAGTACTTC.

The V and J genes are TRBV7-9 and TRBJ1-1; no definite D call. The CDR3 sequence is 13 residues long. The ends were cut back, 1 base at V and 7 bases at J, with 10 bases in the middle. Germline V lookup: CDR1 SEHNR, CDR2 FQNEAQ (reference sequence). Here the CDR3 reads CASSLEAGNEAFF. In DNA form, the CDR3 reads TGTGCCAGCAGCTTAGAGGCAGGAAATGAAGCTTTCTTT.

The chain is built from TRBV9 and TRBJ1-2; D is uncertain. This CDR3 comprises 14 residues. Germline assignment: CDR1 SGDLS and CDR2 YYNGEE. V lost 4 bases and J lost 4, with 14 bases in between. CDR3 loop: CASSLNRAIYGYTF. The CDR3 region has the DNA TGTGCCAGCAGCCTTAACCGGGCCATCTATGGCTACACCTTC.

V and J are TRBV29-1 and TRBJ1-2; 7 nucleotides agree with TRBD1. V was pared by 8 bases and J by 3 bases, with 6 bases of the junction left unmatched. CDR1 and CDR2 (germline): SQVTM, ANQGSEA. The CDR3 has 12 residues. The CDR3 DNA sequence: TGCAGCTTCTCCGGACAGGACTATGGCTACACCTTC. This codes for CSFSGQDYGYTF.

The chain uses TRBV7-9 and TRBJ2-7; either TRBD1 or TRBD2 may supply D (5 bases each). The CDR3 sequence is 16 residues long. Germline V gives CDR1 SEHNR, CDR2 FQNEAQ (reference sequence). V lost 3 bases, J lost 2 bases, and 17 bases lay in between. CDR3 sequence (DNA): TGTGCCAGCAGCTTGGTATCCGGGACCCTTGCCTACGAGCAGTACTTC. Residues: CASSLVSGTLAYEQYF.

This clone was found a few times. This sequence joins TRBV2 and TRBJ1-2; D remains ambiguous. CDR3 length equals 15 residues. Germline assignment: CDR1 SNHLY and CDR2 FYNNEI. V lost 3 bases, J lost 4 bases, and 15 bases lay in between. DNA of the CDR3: TGTGCCAGCAGTGATTCGGGAGACGCGTTCTATGGCTACACCTTC. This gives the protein CASSDSGDAFYGYTF.

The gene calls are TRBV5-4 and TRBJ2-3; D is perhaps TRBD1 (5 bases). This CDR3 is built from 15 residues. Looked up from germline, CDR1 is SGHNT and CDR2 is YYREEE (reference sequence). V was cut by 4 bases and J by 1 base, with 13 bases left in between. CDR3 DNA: TGTGCCAGCAGCCAAGCCCCGACAGGCACAGATACGCAGTATTTT. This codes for CASSQAPTGTDTQYF.

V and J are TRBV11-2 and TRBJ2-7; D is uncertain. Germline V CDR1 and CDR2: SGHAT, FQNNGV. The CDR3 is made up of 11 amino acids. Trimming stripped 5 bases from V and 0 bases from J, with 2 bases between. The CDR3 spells CASSPSYEQYF. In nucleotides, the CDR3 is TGTGCCAGCAGCCCCTCCTACGAGCAGTACTTC.

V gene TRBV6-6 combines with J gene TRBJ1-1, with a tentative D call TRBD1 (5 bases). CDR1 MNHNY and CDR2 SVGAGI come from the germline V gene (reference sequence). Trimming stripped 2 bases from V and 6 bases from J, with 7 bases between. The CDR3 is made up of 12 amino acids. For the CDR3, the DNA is TGTGCCAGCAGTTACGCGGGGGCTGAAGCTTTCTTT. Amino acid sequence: CASSYAGAEAFF.

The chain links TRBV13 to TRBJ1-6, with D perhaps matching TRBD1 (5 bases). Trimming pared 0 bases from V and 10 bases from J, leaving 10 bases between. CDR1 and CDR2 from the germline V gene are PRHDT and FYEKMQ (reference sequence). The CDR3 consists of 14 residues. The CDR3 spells CASSLGTERSPLHF. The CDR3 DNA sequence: TGTGCCAGCAGCTTAGGGACAGAGAGATCACCCCTCCACTTT.

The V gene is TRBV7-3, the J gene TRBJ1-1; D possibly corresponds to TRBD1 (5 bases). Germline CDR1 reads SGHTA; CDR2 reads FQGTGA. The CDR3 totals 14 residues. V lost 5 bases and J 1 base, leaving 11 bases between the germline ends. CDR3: CASSLSGTNTEAFF. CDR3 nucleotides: TGTGCCAGCAGCCTATCCGGGACGAACACTGAAGCTTTCTTT.